A selection of T cell receptor beta chains follows, all from one sample in a study of early T cells in non-severe SARS-CoV-2 infection. TCRdb re-analysed the 5' RACE reads in MiXCR, keeping a single row per CDR3 protein. Of 90,000 or so distinct CDR3 sequences listed, under 15% are singletons. The sequenced material came from whole blood. These TCRs come from an adult who was a healthcare worker with PCR-confirmed SARS-CoV-2 infection or an uninfected control (not recorded which). Both conserved end residues are part of each CDR3. A D gene is named only where the DNA matches it firmly. Only some rows state a clone size, as once, few, many or a class for expanded clones.

cdr3_aa: CSARGGTGTEAFF
cdr3_nt: TGCAGTGCTAGGGGGGGGACGGGCACTGAAGCTTTCTTT
v_call: TRBV20-1
clone_size: NA
j_call: TRBJ1-1
d_call: NA

cdr3_aa: CASSETAGWGDTQYF
cdr3_nt: TGTGCCAGCAGCGAAACAGCGGGGTGGGGAGATACGCAGTATTTT
v_call: TRBV6-4
clone_size: NA
j_call: TRBJ2-3
d_call: TRBD2

cdr3_aa: CASTLTGRKTINTIYF
cdr3_nt: TGTGCCAGCACCCTGACGGGGCGAAAAACAATAAACACCATATATTTT
v_call: TRBV12-3/TRBV12-4
clone_size: NA
j_call: TRBJ1-3
d_call: NA

cdr3_aa: CASAFGQGKGQPQHF
cdr3_nt: TGTGCCAGCGCTTTCGGACAGGGAAAGGGACAGCCCCAGCATTTT
v_call: TRBV3-1
clone_size: NA
j_call: TRBJ1-5
d_call: TRBD1

cdr3_aa: CASSQGQGYGYTF
cdr3_nt: TGTGCCAGCAGTCAAGGACAGGGGTATGGCTACACCTTC
v_call: TRBV6-4
clone_size: NA
j_call: TRBJ1-2
d_call: TRBD1

cdr3_aa: CSASRGVGELFF
cdr3_nt: TGCAGTGCTAGTAGGGGCGTCGGGGAGCTGTTTTTT
v_call: TRBV20-1
clone_size: NA
j_call: TRBJ2-2
d_call: NA

cdr3_aa: CSVMDSSTDTQYF
cdr3_nt: TGCAGTGTTATGGACTCCTCCACAGATACGCAGTATTTT
v_call: TRBV20-1
clone_size: NA
j_call: TRBJ2-3
d_call: NA

cdr3_aa: CASSQDRPNYGYTF
cdr3_nt: TGTGCCAGCAGCCAAGATCGTCCTAACTATGGCTACACCTTC
v_call: TRBV3-1
clone_size: few
j_call: TRBJ1-2
d_call: NA

cdr3_aa: CASSPLTVHYEQYF
cdr3_nt: TGCGCCAGCAGCCCACTGACCGTTCACTACGAGCAGTACTTC
v_call: TRBV5-1
clone_size: few
j_call: TRBJ2-7
d_call: NA

cdr3_aa: CASSLPSNTGELFF
cdr3_nt: TGTGCCAGCAGTTTACCCTCGAACACCGGGGAGCTGTTTTTT
v_call: TRBV28
clone_size: few
j_call: TRBJ2-2
d_call: NA

cdr3_aa: CSARDNEQFF
cdr3_nt: TGCAGTGCTAGAGACAATGAGCAGTTCTTC
v_call: TRBV20-1
clone_size: many
j_call: TRBJ2-1
d_call: NA

cdr3_aa: CASSPGTTPRNEQFF
cdr3_nt: TGTGCCAGCTCCCCCGGGACTACCCCTCGCAATGAGCAGTTCTTC
v_call: TRBV18
clone_size: few
j_call: TRBJ2-1
d_call: TRBD2

cdr3_aa: CATRCPNEQYF
cdr3_nt: TGCGCCACCCGTTGCCCCAACGAGCAGTACTTC
v_call: TRBV10-1
clone_size: NA
j_call: TRBJ2-7
d_call: NA

cdr3_aa: CASSPARQGWTEAFF
cdr3_nt: TGTGCCAGCAGCCCAGCGAGACAGGGGTGGACTGAAGCTTTCTTT
v_call: TRBV21-1
clone_size: many
j_call: TRBJ1-1
d_call: NA

cdr3_aa: CASMRGLNEKLFF
cdr3_nt: TGTGCCAGCATGAGAGGTCTTAATGAAAAACTGTTTTTT
v_call: TRBV2
clone_size: NA
j_call: TRBJ1-4
d_call: NA

cdr3_aa: CASKVPPTGEQFF
cdr3_nt: TGTGCCAGCAAGGTCCCCCCAACCGGTGAGCAGTTCTTC
v_call: TRBV6-5
clone_size: few
j_call: TRBJ2-1
d_call: NA

cdr3_aa: CASSRGQGSYNEQFF
cdr3_nt: TGTGCCAGCAGCAGGGGACAGGGGAGCTACAATGAGCAGTTCTTC
v_call: TRBV7-8
clone_size: few
j_call: TRBJ2-1
d_call: TRBD1

cdr3_aa: CASSLHYEQYF
cdr3_nt: TGTGCCAGCAGTTTACACTACGAGCAGTACTTC
v_call: TRBV28
clone_size: NA
j_call: TRBJ2-7
d_call: NA

cdr3_aa: CASSEASGTYNEQSF
cdr3_nt: TGTGCCAGCAGCGAAGCTAGCGGGACCTACAATGAGCAGTCCTTC
v_call: TRBV9
clone_size: NA
j_call: TRBJ2-1
d_call: TRBD2

cdr3_aa: CASIDGRYGYTF
cdr3_nt: TGTGCCAGTATCGACGGGCGCTATGGCTACACCTTC
v_call: TRBV19
clone_size: NA
j_call: TRBJ1-2
d_call: NA

cdr3_aa: CASSVTNYNEQFF
cdr3_nt: TGTGCCAGCAGCGTTACCAACTACAATGAGCAGTTCTTC
v_call: TRBV9
clone_size: many
j_call: TRBJ2-1
d_call: NA

cdr3_aa: CASSLGAGDAENTIYF
cdr3_nt: TGCGCCAGCAGCTTGGGGGCAGGGGACGCTGAAAACACCATATATTTT
v_call: TRBV5-1
clone_size: few
j_call: TRBJ1-3
d_call: NA

cdr3_aa: CASSQTGAIDYEQYF
cdr3_nt: TGTGCCAGCAGCCAAACCGGGGCCATAGACTACGAGCAGTACTTC
v_call: TRBV3-1
clone_size: NA
j_call: TRBJ2-7
d_call: NA

cdr3_aa: CASSLYASTDTQYF
cdr3_nt: TGTGCCAGCAGTTTATATGCCTCCACAGATACGCAGTATTTT
v_call: TRBV27
clone_size: NA
j_call: TRBJ2-3
d_call: NA

cdr3_aa: CASSLNHEQFF
cdr3_nt: TGTGCCAGCAGCTTAAACCATGAGCAGTTCTTC
v_call: TRBV11-2
clone_size: few
j_call: TRBJ2-1
d_call: NA

cdr3_aa: CASSIGANTEAFF
cdr3_nt: TGTGCCAGCAGTATCGGCGCGAACACTGAAGCTTTCTTT
v_call: TRBV11-2
clone_size: few
j_call: TRBJ1-1
d_call: NA

cdr3_aa: CARSMTGKNQPQHF
cdr3_nt: TGTGCCAGGAGCATGACAGGGAAAAATCAGCCCCAGCATTTT
v_call: TRBV7-3
clone_size: many
j_call: TRBJ1-5
d_call: TRBD1

cdr3_aa: CSARGLLAGGPGEQYF
cdr3_nt: TGCAGTGCTAGAGGATTACTAGCGGGAGGGCCGGGGGAGCAGTACTTC
v_call: TRBV20-1
clone_size: few
j_call: TRBJ2-7
d_call: TRBD2

cdr3_aa: CASSYRDRGRYTF
cdr3_nt: TGTGCCAGCAGTTACCGGGACAGGGGTCGCTACACCTTC
v_call: TRBV6-5
clone_size: NA
j_call: TRBJ1-2
d_call: TRBD1

cdr3_aa: CASTTTDTRTGELFF
cdr3_nt: TGTGCCAGCACCACCACTGACACTCGCACCGGGGAGCTGTTTTTT
v_call: TRBV5-8
clone_size: NA
j_call: TRBJ2-2
d_call: NA

cdr3_aa: CASCVDYSYEQYF
cdr3_nt: TGTGCCAGCTGCGTGGACTACTCCTACGAGCAGTACTTC
v_call: TRBV28
clone_size: few
j_call: TRBJ2-7
d_call: NA